One TCR beta chain is described in this entry. Antigen: not known. A library of TCRbeta sequences, prepared with unique molecular identifiers, was generated. Each CDR3 protein is one row after TCRdb ran MiXCR on the PCR reads. This sample has approximately 630,000 distinct CDR3 sequences, with less than 15% found just once. This specimen belongs to a study of T-cell reconstitution after alpha-beta-depleted transplantation in children. Regarding the study as a whole: Several hundred expanded graft clones reportedly gave rise to the alpha-beta T cells present about two months after transplant. The authors attributed T-cell counts and diversity one year after transplant mostly to newly produced T cells. Surviving thymic progenitors and recipient T cells were the source of high TCRbeta diversity at day 60 in some patients.

The ends were cut back, 0 bases at V and 11 bases at J, with 14 bases in the middle. Germline CDR1 is SGHRS and CDR2 is YFSETQ. CDR3 length: 13 residues. Sequencing used PBMCs, obtained before TCRalphabeta/CD19-depleted stem cell transplant. This sequence originates from a girl aged 2-10 years with congenital amegakaryocytic thrombocytopenia, due to receive a stem cell transplant. This rearrangement joins TRBV5-1 to TRBJ1-1; D is undetermined. Written as DNA, the CDR3 is TGCGCCAGCAGCTTGGGGGTTCGTTCTCCGGCTTTCTTT. Translating it yields CASSLGVRSPAFF.